The 24 T cell receptor beta chains listed next were all sequenced from one sample in a study of T cells in Graves' hyperthyroidism and ophthalmopathy (dated by TCRdb to 2018 to 2020). The library was prepared using multiplex PCR. Sequencing was carried out with an Illumina HiSeq 2000. The TCR beta CDR3 regions were amplified from the RNA transcripts. The TCR CDR3 was subjected to a first round of RT-PCR using the HTBI primer set and the Qiagen OneStep RT-PCR kit. The public reads were quality trimmed at Q25 with fastp and then assembled into clones with MiXCR by TCRdb, keeping productive beta chains. Identical CDR3 protein sequences are pooled into one entry, listed with their most common genes and DNA. The table for this sample lists under 400,000 distinct CDR3 sequences; 21% of them were counted only once. 50% to 65% of the sample goes to the ten largest clones. Source material: blood. These receptors came from a woman aged 45-60 years with Graves' hyperthyroidism.

Many counts were recorded for this clonotype. V usage is TRBV18 and J usage is TRBJ2-2; no clear D. The CDR3 is 14 amino acids. Germline V lookup: CDR1 KGHSH, CDR2 LQKENI. V was shortened by 1 base and J by 6 bases, with 9 bases between the two germline ends. CDR3 protein: CASSPRQVPGELFF. The CDR3, as DNA: TGTGCCAGCTCACCACGCCAGGTCCCCGGGGAGCTGTTTTTT.

This clonotype is a singleton in its sample. A junction boundary mismatches the germline segment, possibly from a read error. The gene calls are TRBV7-2 and TRBJ1-1; D is possibly TRBD1 (6 bases). CDR1 and CDR2 (germline): SGHTA, FQGNSA. The length of the CDR3 is 15 residues. CDR3 sequence reads: CDSSTGTTMNTEAFF. The DNA for the CDR3 is TGTGACAGCAGTACCGGGACAACAATGAACACTGAAGCTTTCTTT.

This clonotype was detected many times. At one end, the junction sequence differs from germline, possibly due to a read error. The chain is built from TRBV6-1 and TRBJ2-5, with TRBD2 matching 14 bases. Looked up from germline, CDR1 is MNHNS and CDR2 is SASEGT. The CDR3 spans 16 residues. Written as DNA, the CDR3 is TGTGCCAGCAGGGAAGGGACTAGCGGGGGAACAGAGACCCAGTACTTC. Translation gives CASREGTSGGTETQYF.

This clonotype was seen ten or more times. The CDR3 DNA reads as TGTGCCAGCAGTCAAGCCGGGACAGGGGGCTCCGATGGCTACACCTTC. Translation: CASSQAGTGGSDGYTF. The rearrangement joins TRBV27 to TRBJ1-2; 12 nucleotides match TRBD1. V was pared by 5 bases and J by 6 bases, with 10 bases of the junction left unmatched. The CDR3 length is 16 residues. From germline, CDR1 is MNHEY and CDR2 SMNVEV (reference sequence).

V and J are TRBV7-9 and TRBJ1-5, with D unclear. CDR1 and CDR2 from the germline V gene are SEHNR and FQNEAQ (reference sequence). Trimming took 0 bases from V and 9 from J, leaving 12 bases between them. The CDR3 loop spans 14 amino acids. The CDR3 protein is CASSLAGGVGPQHF. The CDR3 coding sequence is TGTGCCAGCAGCTTAGCGGGTGGGGTCGGGCCCCAGCATTTT.

This clonotype was recorded many times. This sequence joins TRBV25-1 and TRBJ2-7; D possibly uses TRBD1 or TRBD2 (6 bases each). The ends were cut back, 4 bases at V and 1 base at J, with 11 bases in the middle. The CDR3 runs to 14 residues. Germline loops: CDR1 MGHDK, CDR2 SYGVNS. CDR3 region: CASSAGGWSYEQYF. For the CDR3, the DNA is TGTGCCAGCAGTGCCGGGGGCTGGTCCTACGAGCAGTACTTC.

In this sample, this clonotype turned up many times. The chain combines TRBV11-2 with TRBJ2-5, with 11 bases matching TRBD2. CDR1 is SGHAT and CDR2 is FQNNGV in the germline V gene. The CDR3 is 16 amino acids. The junction had 6 bases not matched to a gene; V was cut back by 5 bases and J by 1 base. The CDR3 sequence is CASSPLTSGAQETQYF. The CDR3, as DNA: TGTGCCAGCAGCCCCTTGACTAGCGGGGCCCAAGAGACCCAGTACTTC.

This clonotype appeared many times. The chain links TRBV5-1 to TRBJ1-5; D remains unclear. Germline assignment: CDR1 SGHRS and CDR2 YFSETQ. V was cut by 1 base and J by 5 bases, with 10 bases left in between. The CDR3 loop spans 14 amino acids. CDR3 DNA sequence: TGCGCCAGCAGCTTGACCTCCGGGGATCAGCCCCAGCATTTT. It is translated as CASSLTSGDQPQHF.

This clonotype was found many times. The rearrangement joins TRBV5-6 to TRBJ2-1, with D maybe TRBD2 (5 bases). This CDR3 has 15 amino acids. Trimming removed 1 base from V and 5 bases from J, with 13 bases in between. CDR1 is SGHDT, CDR2 YYEEEE, per germline. The CDR3 DNA reads TGTGCCAGCAGCTTGTGGAGGTCAGCCCACAATGAGCAGTTCTTC. Amino acid sequence: CASSLWRSAHNEQFF.

This clonotype was recorded many times. The chain carries TRBV7-9 and TRBJ2-5; D gene ambiguous. Germline-derived CDR1 and CDR2 are SEHNR and FQNEAQ (reference sequence). Trimming took off 7 bases at V and 4 bases at J, with 10 bases between the two ends. This CDR3 has 12 residues. The CDR3: CASIKAGETQYF. For the CDR3, the DNA is TGTGCCAGCATCAAGGCCGGAGAGACCCAGTACTTC.

Regarding this clonotype: Given a much more abundant clone one base away, this may be a read error. This CDR3 is missing its conserved last phenylalanine or tryptophan, likely due to a read error. The chain employs TRBV2 and TRBJ2-7; maybe TRBD1 (6 bases). The CDR3 is 15 residues long. The ends were cut back, 8 bases at V and 0 bases at J, with 17 bases in the middle. Germline lookup yields CDR1 SNHLY and CDR2 FYNNEI. CDR3 sequence (DNA): TGTGCCAGCCAACGAGGGGGATCCCGCTCCTACGAGCAGTACTCC. Amino acids: CASQRGGSRSYEQYS.

Only a few counts were recorded for this clonotype. The chain links TRBV5-6 to TRBJ2-5; TRBD2 matches at 12 bases. This CDR3 is built from 15 residues. CDR1 is SGHDT and CDR2 is YYEEEE in the germline V gene. V lost 1 base, J lost 5 bases, and 3 bases stayed unmatched. The chain's CDR3 is CASSLSSGGVETQYF. The DNA for the CDR3 is TGTGCCAGCAGCTTGTCTAGCGGGGGGGTGGAGACCCAGTACTTC.

The table lists this clonotype with many counts. The chain employs TRBV20-1 and TRBJ2-7; D might be TRBD2 (5 bases). The CDR3 sequence is 14 residues long. The V end was cut by 1 base, the J end by 2 bases, with 12 bases between. In germline, CDR1 is DFQATT, CDR2 SNEGSKA (reference sequence). The CDR3: CSARGGGAAYEQYF. The CDR3 nucleotides are TGCAGTGCTAGAGGAGGAGGAGCAGCCTACGAGCAGTACTTC.

This chain uses TRBV2 with TRBJ1-5; D gene unclear. Germline CDR1 is SNHLY and CDR2 is FYNNEI. CDR3 length: 14 amino acids. V was cut by 4 bases and J by 0 bases, with 7 bases left in between. DNA of the CDR3: TGTGCCAGCAGTGGGAGGCCTAGCAATCAGCCCCAGCATTTT. It is translated as CASSGRPSNQPQHF.

This sequence joins TRBV6-5 and TRBJ2-1; D unresolved. Germline CDR1 reads MNHEY; CDR2 reads SVGAGI. V lost 4 bases to trimming and J lost 9 bases, with 10 bases between them. The CDR3 runs to 12 residues. This chain's CDR3 is CASSSSLVEQFF. CDR3 DNA sequence: TGTGCCAGCAGTTCCTCTCTAGTTGAGCAGTTCTTC.

J is TRBJ2-1 and V is TRBV28; D may be TRBD1 (7 bases). V lost 2 bases and J 10 bases, leaving 12 bases between the germline ends. From germline, CDR1 is MDHEN and CDR2 SYDVKM. CDR3 size: 13 residues. The CDR3 DNA is TGTGCCAGCAGTTTAGGAGGGGGCTGGGAGCAGTTCTTC. Its protein product is CASSLGGGWEQFF.

The chain uses TRBV3-1 and TRBJ2-5, with TRBD2 as a possible D gene (5 bases). Trimming removed 1 base at V and 1 base at J, with 13 bases between. The CDR3 extends over 16 amino acids. From germline, CDR1 is LGHDT and CDR2 YNNKEL (reference sequence). The CDR3 DNA follows: TGTGCCAGCAGCCAAGGGCGGGTCCTTCTCCAAGAGACCCAGTACTTC. This sequence encodes CASSQGRVLLQETQYF.

This clonotype showed up just once. This rearrangement joins TRBV5-8 to TRBJ2-5, with 8 nucleotides matching TRBD2. There are 15 residues in the CDR3. V trimming: 4 bases; J trimming: 7 bases; junction bases outside the gene matches: 12. CDR1 is SGHTS and CDR2 is YDEGEE in the germline V gene. The CDR3 DNA follows: TGTGCCAGCAGCGACCCGGCGGCGGGAGGTTGGACCCAGTACTTC. Translating it yields CASSDPAAGGWTQYF. Together with reference TRBV5-8 and TRBJ2-5, the CDR3 gives the full variable domain: EAGVTQSPTHLIKTRGQQATLRCSPISGHTSVYWYQQALGLGLQFLLWYDEGEERNRGNFPPRFSGRQFPNYSSELNVNALELEDSALYLCASSDPAAGGWTQYFGPGTRLLVL.

Ten or more counts support this clonotype. This CDR3 reads CAWTKRWQDRGEQYF. CDR3 coding DNA: TGTGCCTGGACCAAAAGGTGGCAGGACCGTGGCGAGCAGTACTTC. The chain employs TRBV30 and TRBJ2-7; D not resolved. The germline gives CDR1 GTSNPN, CDR2 SVGIG (reference sequence). The V gene lost 4 bases and the J gene lost 6 bases, with 22 bases spanning the gap. This CDR3 spans 15 amino acids. Filled out from reference TRBV30 and TRBJ2-7, the complete variable domain reads SQTIHQWPATLVQPVGSPLSLECTVEGTSNPNLYWYRQAAGRGLQLLFYSVGIGQISSEVPQNLSASRPQDRQFILSSKKLLLSDSGFYLCAWTKRWQDRGEQYFGPGTRLTVT.

The rearrangement joins TRBV20-1 to TRBJ1-5; D unresolved. This CDR3 comprises 12 residues. From germline, CDR1 is DFQATT and CDR2 SNEGSKA (reference sequence). Trimming took off 2 bases at V and 8 bases at J, with 10 bases between the two ends. The CDR3 reads CSARSPGKPQHF. DNA of the CDR3: TGCAGTGCTAGATCACCTGGAAAGCCCCAGCATTTT.

This clonotype was observed a handful of times. The chain employs TRBV5-6 and TRBJ2-3; D gene unclear. Germline V gene data show CDR1 as SGHDT and CDR2 as YYEEEE. Trimming removed 1 base at V and 1 base at J, with 10 bases between. CDR3 size: 15 residues. This chain's CDR3 is CASSLWALGTDTQYF. DNA for the CDR3: TGTGCCAGCAGCTTGTGGGCTTTGGGCACAGATACGCAGTATTTT.

This clonotype was recorded many times. The V gene is TRBV5-1, the J gene TRBJ1-1; no clear D. The length of the CDR3 is 14 residues. V dropped 6 bases and J dropped 1 base, with 13 bases sitting between them. Germline CDR1 SGHRS, CDR2 YFSETQ. CDR3 nucleotide sequence: TGCGCCAGCAAAGATTATACTAAGAACACTGAAGCTTTCTTT. This gives the protein CASKDYTKNTEAFF.

The chain has TRBV28 and TRBJ2-1, with 10 positions matching TRBD2. Germline CDR1 is MDHEN and CDR2 is SYDVKM. The junction had 5 bases not matched to a gene; V was cut back by 3 bases and J by 3 bases. This CDR3 has 16 amino acids. CDR3 nucleotides: TGTGCCAGCAGTTTCTTCCCTAGCGGGGGCTACAATGAGCAGTTCTTC. Translated, it gives CASSFFPSGGYNEQFF.

This clonotype has ten or more counts. The genes are TRBV12-3 or TRBV12-4 and TRBJ1-4, with 7 bases lining up with TRBD1. This CDR3 has 14 amino acids. J was trimmed by 8 bases and V by 6 bases; bases with no gene match: 9. The CDR3 DNA reads TGTGCCAGCAGCCGAGACAGGGTCGGAGAAAAACTGTTTTTT. The encoded protein is CASSRDRVGEKLFF.